The 16 T cell receptor beta chains listed next were all sequenced from one sample in a study of CD8 T cells in ankylosing spondylitis. Study results and limitations: About 8 highly homologous variants made up a TCR beta motif that seemed to typify ankylosing spondylitis blood.

Antigens of these TCRs are unknown. TCRdb reprocessed the 5' RACE reads via MiXCR and lists one record per CDR3 protein. The repertoire includes more than 300,000 distinct CDR3 sequences, around 7.6% of them detected once, and approximately 14% sits in the top ten. The sequenced sample consisted of blood, either unsorted or a sorted T cell fraction (not recorded which). The source is a male donor with ankylosing spondylitis.

Many counts were recorded for this clonotype. V and J are TRBV29-1 and TRBJ1-2; D is uncertain. Germline-derived CDR1 and CDR2 are SQVTM and ANQGSEA. CDR3 length equals 14 residues. Trimming stripped 0 bases from V and 8 bases from J, with 16 bases between. DNA of the CDR3: TGCAGCGTTGAAGACGCCCTCCGGACGGGCGGCTACACCTTC. Residues: CSVEDALRTGGYTF. Full variable domain (rest looked up from reference TRBV29-1 and TRBJ1-2): SAVISQKPSRDICQRGTSLTIQCQVDSQVTMMFWYRQQPGQSLTLIATANQGSEATYESGFVIDKFPISRPNLTFSTLTVSNMSPEDSSIYLCSVEDALRTGGYTFGSGTRLTVV.

In this sample, this clonotype turned up many times. V gene TRBV6-5 combines with J gene TRBJ2-7; no clear D. CDR1 and CDR2 from the germline V gene are MNHEY and SVGAGI. Trimming stripped 2 bases from V and 3 bases from J, with 11 bases between. This CDR3 contains 14 residues. This CDR3 reads CASSYDGPHYEQYF. The DNA for the CDR3 is TGTGCCAGCAGTTACGACGGCCCCCACTACGAGCAGTACTTC.

This clonotype was seen repeatedly, ten times or more. The V and J genes are TRBV11-2 and TRBJ2-5, with TRBD1 as a possible D gene (7 bases). The CDR3 is 16 amino acids. Germline-derived CDR1 and CDR2 are SGHAT and FQNNGV. V was shortened by 5 bases and J by 0 bases, with 16 bases between the two germline ends. CDR3 loop: CASSRGTGQDQETQYF. CDR3 sequence (DNA): TGTGCCAGCAGCCGGGGGACCGGACAGGACCAAGAGACCCAGTACTTC.

This clonotype was found many times. V usage is TRBV18 and J usage is TRBJ2-7, with D maybe TRBD2 (5 bases). Per the germline V gene, CDR1 is KGHSH and CDR2 is LQKENI. The CDR3 covers 14 residues. V was pared by 3 bases and J by 7 bases, with 16 bases between. This chain's CDR3 is CASSPGSLGEEQYF. CDR3 sequence (DNA): TGTGCCAGCTCACCGGGGTCCCTTGGGGAGGAGCAGTACTTC. Together with reference TRBV18 and TRBJ2-7, the CDR3 gives the full variable domain: NAGVMQNPRHLVRRRGQEARLRCSPMKGHSHVYWYRQLPEEGLKFMVYLQKENIIDESGMPKERFSAEFPKEGPSILRIQQVVRGDSAAYFCASSPGSLGEEQYFGPGTRLTVT.

A remark on this clonotype: A junction boundary mismatches the germline segment, possibly from a read error. This chain joins TRBV6-1 and TRBJ1-5; 7 bases agree with TRBD1. The CDR3 is 15 amino acids. Germline V gene lookup returns CDR1 MNHNS and CDR2 SASEGT. The CDR3 DNA sequence: TGTGCCAGCAGGAGGGACAGCTCTTTCAATCAGCTCCAGCATTTT. This translates into CASRRDSSFNQLQHF.

This clonotype was counted many times. This sequence joins TRBV28 and TRBJ2-5, with D perhaps matching TRBD2 (5 bases). Germline V gene data show CDR1 as MDHEN and CDR2 as SYDVKM. This CDR3 contains 16 residues. Trimming removed 7 bases at V and 3 bases at J, with 21 bases between. The DNA for the CDR3 is TGTGCCAGCATCTCACCTTACAGAGGGTCAAAAGAGACCCAGTACTTC. It is translated as CASISPYRGSKETQYF.

This clonotype was detected only a few times. The chain carries TRBV12-3 or TRBV12-4 and TRBJ2-1; no clear D. The ends were cut back, 4 bases at V and 4 bases at J, with 5 bases in the middle. There are 12 residues in the CDR3. The DNA for the CDR3 is TGTGCCAGCAGTTCCTTTTACAATGAGCAGTTCTTC. Translation: CASSSFYNEQFF.

In its sample, this clonotype was seen many times. The chain uses TRBV4-3 and TRBJ2-2, with TRBD2 identical over 7 bases. The CDR3 spans 16 residues. The junction had 9 bases not matched to a gene; V was cut back by 3 bases and J by 5 bases. The germline CDR1 and CDR2 sequences are LGHNA and YSLEER. CDR3 DNA sequence: TGCGCCAGCAGCCATGGGGGGGGGTCTGGGACCGGGGAGCTGTTTTTT. Translation: CASSHGGGSGTGELFF.

This chain joins TRBV20-1 and TRBJ2-3; 12 bases are a match to TRBD2. V shed 2 bases, J shed 4 bases, and the junction held 4 bases outside the gene matches. CDR3 length equals 15 residues. The germline V gene has CDR1 DFQATT and CDR2 SNEGSKA (reference sequence). The CDR3 DNA reads as TGCAGTGCTAGAAGACTAGCGGGAGCGGCAGATACGCAGTATTTT. Translating it yields CSARRLAGAADTQYF.

The chain employs TRBV7-2 and TRBJ1-2; TRBD1 matches 7 bases. CDR3 length equals 16 residues. Germline assignment: CDR1 SGHTA and CDR2 FQGNSA. The ends lost 1 base at V and 1 base at J; junction bases unmatched: 6. CDR3 DNA: TGTGCCAGCAGCTTAGAAGGGCCAGGGGGTAACTATGGCTACACCTTC. This sequence encodes CASSLEGPGGNYGYTF.

This sequence joins TRBV7-8 and TRBJ2-3; TRBD1 agrees at 7 bases. The CDR3 runs to 18 residues. CDR1 and CDR2 (germline): SGHVS, FQNEAQ. The V segment lost 1 base and the J segment 3 bases; nucleotides outside the gene matches: 13. In DNA form, the CDR3 reads TGTGCCAGCAGCTTAGGATACGGCAGGGGGTTAGTGACAGATACGCAGTATTTT. Its translation is CASSLGYGRGLVTDTQYF.

V and J are TRBV12-3 or TRBV12-4 and TRBJ2-6, with TRBD1 as a possible D gene (5 bases). The CDR3 totals 16 residues. The germline V and J ends were trimmed by 3 bases and 0 bases, with 9 bases remaining between them. The CDR3 region is CASSLGRASGANVLTF. DNA for the CDR3: TGTGCCAGCAGTTTGGGCAGGGCCTCTGGGGCCAACGTCCTGACTTTC.

This clonotype was found a few times. This chain connects TRBV5-1 to TRBJ2-3; maybe TRBD2 (6 bases). CDR1 and CDR2 from the germline V gene are SGHRS and YFSETQ. V was trimmed by 3 bases and J by 1 base, leaving 12 bases between them. This CDR3 is 15 amino acids long. The CDR3 DNA is TGCGCCAGCAGCTCGAGGAGGGTGGGCACAGATACGCAGTATTTT. It translates to CASSSRRVGTDTQYF.

This clonotype appeared a few times. The chain carries TRBV20-1 and TRBJ1-5, with 7 bases that match TRBD1. The V segment lost 3 bases and the J segment 5 bases; nucleotides outside the gene matches: 7. CDR3 length: 14 amino acids. CDR1 and CDR2 from the germline V gene are DFQATT and SNEGSKA (reference sequence). CDR3 nucleotides: TGCAGTGCTAGGTACACAGGGGATTATCAGCCCCAGCATTTT. Translating it yields CSARYTGDYQPQHF.

This clonotype appeared many times. The chain uses TRBV28 and TRBJ2-5; no reliable D call. V lost 6 bases and J 2 bases, leaving 22 bases between the germline ends. The length of the CDR3 is 17 residues. Germline CDR1 and CDR2: MDHEN and SYDVKM. The CDR3 is CASSFLFRLGLQETQYF. DNA for the CDR3: TGTGCCAGCAGCTTCCTATTCCGGCTAGGTTTACAAGAGACCCAGTACTTC.

In this sample, this clonotype turned up many times. In DNA form, the CDR3 reads TGTGCCAGCAGTATGACCTACGAGCAGTACTTC. This gives the protein CASSMTYEQYF. J is TRBJ2-7 and V is TRBV28; no definite D call. This CDR3 is built from 11 residues. V was pared by 5 bases and J by 2 bases, with 4 bases between. Germline assignment: CDR1 MDHEN and CDR2 SYDVKM.